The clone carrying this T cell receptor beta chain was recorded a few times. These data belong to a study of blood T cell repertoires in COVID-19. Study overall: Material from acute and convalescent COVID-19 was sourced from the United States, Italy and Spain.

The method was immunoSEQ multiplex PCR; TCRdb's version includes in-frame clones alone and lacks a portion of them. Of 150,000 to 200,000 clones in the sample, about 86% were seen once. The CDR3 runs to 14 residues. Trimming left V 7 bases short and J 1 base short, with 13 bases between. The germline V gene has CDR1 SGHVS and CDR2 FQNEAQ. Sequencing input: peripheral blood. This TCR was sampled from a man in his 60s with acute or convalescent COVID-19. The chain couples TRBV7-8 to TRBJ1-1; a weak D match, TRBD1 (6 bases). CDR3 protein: CASTSGQPNTEAFF. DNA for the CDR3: TGTGCCAGCACTTCCGGACAGCCGAACACTGAAGCTTTCTTT.